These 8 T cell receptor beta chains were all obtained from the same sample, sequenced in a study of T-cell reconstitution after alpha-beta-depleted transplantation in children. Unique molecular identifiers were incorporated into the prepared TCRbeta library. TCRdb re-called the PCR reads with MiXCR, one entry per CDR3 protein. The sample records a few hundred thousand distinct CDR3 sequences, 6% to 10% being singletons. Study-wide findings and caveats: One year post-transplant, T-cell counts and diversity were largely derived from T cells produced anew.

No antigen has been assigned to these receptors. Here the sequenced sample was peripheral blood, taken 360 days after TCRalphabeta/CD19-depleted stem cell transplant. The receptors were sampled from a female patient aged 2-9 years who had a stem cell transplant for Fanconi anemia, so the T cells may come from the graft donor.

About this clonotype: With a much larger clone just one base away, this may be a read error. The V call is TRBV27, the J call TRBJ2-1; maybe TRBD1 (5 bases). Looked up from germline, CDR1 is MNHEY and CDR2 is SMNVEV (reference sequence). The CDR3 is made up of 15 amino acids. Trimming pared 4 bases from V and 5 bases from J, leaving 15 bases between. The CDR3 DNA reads TGTGCCAGCAGTTACAGGTCCCATAGGAACAATGAGCAGTTCTTC. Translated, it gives CASSYRSHRNNEQFF.

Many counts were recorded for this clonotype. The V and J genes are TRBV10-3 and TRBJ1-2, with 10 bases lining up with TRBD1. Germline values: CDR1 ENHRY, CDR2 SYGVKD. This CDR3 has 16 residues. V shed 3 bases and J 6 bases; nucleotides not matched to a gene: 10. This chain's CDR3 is CAISEDGDRGFHGYTF. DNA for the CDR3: TGTGCCATCAGTGAAGATGGGGACAGGGGTTTCCATGGCTACACCTTC.

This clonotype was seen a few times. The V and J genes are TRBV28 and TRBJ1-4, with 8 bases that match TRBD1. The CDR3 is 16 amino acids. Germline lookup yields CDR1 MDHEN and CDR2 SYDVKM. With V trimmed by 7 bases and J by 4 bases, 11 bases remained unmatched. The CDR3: CASTSAGTGINEKLFF. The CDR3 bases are TGTGCCAGCACTAGCGCCGGGACAGGTATTAATGAAAAACTGTTTTTT.

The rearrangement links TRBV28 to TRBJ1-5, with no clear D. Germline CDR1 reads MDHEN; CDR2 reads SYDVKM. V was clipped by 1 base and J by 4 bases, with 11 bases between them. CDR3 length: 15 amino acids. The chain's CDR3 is CASSLSAGVNQPQHF. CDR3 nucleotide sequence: TGTGCCAGCAGTTTATCGGCCGGGGTAAATCAGCCCCAGCATTTT.

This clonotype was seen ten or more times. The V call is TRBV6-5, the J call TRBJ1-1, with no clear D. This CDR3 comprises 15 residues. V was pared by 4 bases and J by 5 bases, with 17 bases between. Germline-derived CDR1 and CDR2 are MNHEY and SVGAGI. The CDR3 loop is CASSFTTHLRTEAFF. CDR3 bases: TGTGCCAGCAGTTTCACGACCCACCTTAGGACTGAAGCTTTCTTT.

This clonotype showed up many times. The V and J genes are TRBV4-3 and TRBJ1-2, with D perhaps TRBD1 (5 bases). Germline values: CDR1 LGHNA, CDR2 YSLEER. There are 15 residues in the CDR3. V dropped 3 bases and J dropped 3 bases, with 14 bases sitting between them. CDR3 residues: CASSHGEQADYGYTF. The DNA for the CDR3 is TGCGCCAGCAGCCATGGAGAACAGGCCGACTATGGCTACACCTTC.

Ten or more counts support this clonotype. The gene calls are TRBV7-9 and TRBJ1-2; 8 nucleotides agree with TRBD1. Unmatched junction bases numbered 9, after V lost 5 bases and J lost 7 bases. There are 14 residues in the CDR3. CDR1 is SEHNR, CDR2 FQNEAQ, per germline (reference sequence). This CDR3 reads CASSIGQGWFGYTF. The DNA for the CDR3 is TGTGCCAGCAGCATAGGACAGGGTTGGTTTGGCTACACCTTC.

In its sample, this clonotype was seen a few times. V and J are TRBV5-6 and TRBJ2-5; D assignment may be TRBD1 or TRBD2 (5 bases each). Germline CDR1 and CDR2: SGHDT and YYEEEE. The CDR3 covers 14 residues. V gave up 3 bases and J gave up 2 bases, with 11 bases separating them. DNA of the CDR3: TGTGCCAGCAGCTACATGGGGGTACAAGAGACCCAGTACTTC. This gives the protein CASSYMGVQETQYF.